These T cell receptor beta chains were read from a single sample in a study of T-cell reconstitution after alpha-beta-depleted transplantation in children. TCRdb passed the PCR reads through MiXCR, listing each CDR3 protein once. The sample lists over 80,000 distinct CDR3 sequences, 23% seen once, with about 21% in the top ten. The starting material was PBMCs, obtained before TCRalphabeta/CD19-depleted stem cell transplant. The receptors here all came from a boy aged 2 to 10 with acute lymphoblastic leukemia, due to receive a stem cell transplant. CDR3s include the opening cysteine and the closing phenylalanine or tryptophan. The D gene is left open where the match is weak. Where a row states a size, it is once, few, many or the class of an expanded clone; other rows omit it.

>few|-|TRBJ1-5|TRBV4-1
CASSQEKRSDQPQHF
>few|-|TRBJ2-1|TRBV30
CAWNSLRNEQFF
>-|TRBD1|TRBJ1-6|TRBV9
CASSGVPGQGKSSPLHF
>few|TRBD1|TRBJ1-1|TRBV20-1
CSAHSGQGALVGMNTEAFF
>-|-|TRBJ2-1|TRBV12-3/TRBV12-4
CASSLGVLRTNEQFF
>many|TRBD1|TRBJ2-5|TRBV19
CASSTGTGRETQYF
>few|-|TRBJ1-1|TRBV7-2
CASFLNLGPLF
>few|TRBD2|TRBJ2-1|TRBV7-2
CASMGAGGAYYNEQFF
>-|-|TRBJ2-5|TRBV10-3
CATWSGGGQETQYF
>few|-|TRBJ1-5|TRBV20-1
CSARGDPNQPQHF
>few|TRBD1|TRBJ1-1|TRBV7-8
CASSLEGGVYTEAFF
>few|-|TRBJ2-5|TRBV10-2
CASSDRGEGRGETQYF
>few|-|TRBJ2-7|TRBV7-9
CASSRLPYEQYF
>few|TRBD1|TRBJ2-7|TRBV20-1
CSASTGGSYEQYF
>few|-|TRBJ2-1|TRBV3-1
CASSQSGGPYNEQFF
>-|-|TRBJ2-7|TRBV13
CASSSLPRDKSYEQYF
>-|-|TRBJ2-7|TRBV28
CASSLSWQPRGYEQYF
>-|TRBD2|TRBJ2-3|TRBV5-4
CASSLVAGFTDTQYF
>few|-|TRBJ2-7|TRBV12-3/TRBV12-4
CASSKGGGASYEQYF
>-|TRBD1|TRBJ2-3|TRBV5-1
CASSSGTANTDTQYF
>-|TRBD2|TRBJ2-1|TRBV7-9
CASSLSPIAGRFVEQFF
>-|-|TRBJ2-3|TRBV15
CATSWRVGTDTQYF
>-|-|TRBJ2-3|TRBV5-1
CASSLSGVPTDTQYF
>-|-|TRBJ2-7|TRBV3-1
CASSPGYLLEQYF
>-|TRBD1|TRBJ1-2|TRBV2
CASSTGGGAVYGYTF
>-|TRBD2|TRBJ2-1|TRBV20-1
CSVAPGLAEGSSYNEQFF
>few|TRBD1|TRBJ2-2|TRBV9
CASSAKTGINTNTGELFF
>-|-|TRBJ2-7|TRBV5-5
CASSSGSSYKQYF
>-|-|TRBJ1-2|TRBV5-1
CASSSEPLYRSSNYGYTF
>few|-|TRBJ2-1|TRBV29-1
CSVDFYNEQFF
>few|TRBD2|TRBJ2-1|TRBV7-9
CASIGLAAYNEQFF
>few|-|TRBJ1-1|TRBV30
CASLLGVEAFF
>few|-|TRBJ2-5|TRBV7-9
CASSTSLVGTQYF
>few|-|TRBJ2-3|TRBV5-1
CASSFATAREDTQYF
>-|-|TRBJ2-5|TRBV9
CASSVKAEGPETQYF
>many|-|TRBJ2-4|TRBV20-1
CSALYRAGATKNIQYF
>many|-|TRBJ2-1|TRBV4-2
CASSQVGAVGEQFF
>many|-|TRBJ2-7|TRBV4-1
CASSQAGDRPTYEQYF
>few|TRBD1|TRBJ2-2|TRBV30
CACPSDRAVTGELFF
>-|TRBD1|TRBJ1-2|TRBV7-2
CASSLGQGAAGYTF
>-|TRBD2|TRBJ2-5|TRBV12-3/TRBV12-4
CASSALAGGPRETQYF
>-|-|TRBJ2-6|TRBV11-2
CASSPTAAGARRANVLTF
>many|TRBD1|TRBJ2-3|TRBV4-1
CASSPGQGADTQYF
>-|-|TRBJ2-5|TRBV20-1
CSWGSQKETQYF
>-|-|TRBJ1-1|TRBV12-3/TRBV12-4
CASRIMNTEAFF
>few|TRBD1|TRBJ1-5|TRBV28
CASRTGVGYEQPQHF
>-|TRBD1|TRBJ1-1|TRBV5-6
CASSKTGAPFNRDTEAFF
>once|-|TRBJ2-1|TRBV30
CAWSGGVFGYNEQFF
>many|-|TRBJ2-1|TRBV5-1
CASSPSAVAGNEQFF
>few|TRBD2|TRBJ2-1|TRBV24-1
CATGTSGVNEQFF
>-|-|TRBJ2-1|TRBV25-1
CASASNEQFF
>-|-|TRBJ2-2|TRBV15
CATSTQQLRTNTGELFF
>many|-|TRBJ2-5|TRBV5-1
CASSRDQGRGETQYF
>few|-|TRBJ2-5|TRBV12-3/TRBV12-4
CASRPDGQETQYF
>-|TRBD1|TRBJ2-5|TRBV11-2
CASSLGQGASYF
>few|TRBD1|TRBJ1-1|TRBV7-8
CASSGGQMNTEAFF
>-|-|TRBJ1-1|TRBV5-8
CASSVKGLANTEAFF